This T cell receptor beta chain was identified during a study of T cell responses to AZD1222 COVID-19 vaccine. Looking at the study overall: The study pooled second doses at about 4 or about 12 weeks. Study-level findings and limits: Sampling that yielded the repertoires occurred only after the peak T cell response. Recipients of AZD1222 seropositive at baseline numbered only 5 or 6. CD4 TCRs covered the whole spike, strongest at regions 160-218 and 743-854.

Trimming removed 5 bases at V and 5 bases at J, with 14 bases between. The CDR3 runs 14 residues. Germline loops: CDR1 LNHDA, CDR2 SQIVND (reference sequence). Details on this clone: Its target is not known.

Generated by immunoSEQ multiplex PCR, the TCRdb table keeps only in-frame clones and is missing some. The sample records about 160,000 clones, around nine tenths being singletons. The chain has TRBV19 and TRBJ2-3; no firm D call. Source: peripheral blood, taken on day 0 of AZD1222 vaccination. This receptor was identified in an adult in good health. The CDR3 sequence: CASSGLVSQDTQYF. In nucleotides, the CDR3 is TGTGCCAGTAGTGGGCTCGTCAGCCAAGATACGCAGTATTTT.